This T cell receptor beta chain came from a study of shared clonotypes between healthy human individuals (dated by TCRdb to between 2020 and 2021). For context, the study as a whole: The cohort included three men and a couple of women between 18 and 49 years of age. To estimate repertoire size and how much clonotype sharing occurs between individuals, the study deeply sequenced the blood TCR repertoires of 4 to 6 healthy adults. Different laboratories and diverse techniques were used to prepare libraries and sequence TCR repertoires, to increase sequencing depth and limit assay-specific biases. Between about 0.8 and 9 billion PBMCs per donor were obtained by leukapheresis. Per donor, three plates each were used for CD4 naive and CD4 memory, two for CD8 naive, and one for CD8 memory. Here is what the overall study found, with its caveats: Even with the large sequencing depth, rarefaction of the sorted-subset datasets indicated that sequencing was incomplete. Compared with non-shared clonotypes, the clonotypes found in all four sorted-subset donors had higher generation probabilities. Sampling was limited to blood, and TCR repertoires in tissue likely differ from TCR repertoires in blood. The genetic and exposure-history diversity represented was limited by the small number of donors. Pairwise subsampling indicated that sequencing depth was expected to affect the degree of clonotype sharing among donors. Across four donors, 4.5% to 6.5% of naive CD4, approximately 3.6% of naive CD8, about 2% of memory CD4, and around 0.4% of memory CD8 clonotypes were shared. Naive subsets generally had larger estimated clonotype richness than memory subsets.

Using the deep immunoSEQ assay, multiplex PCR amplified TCR CDR3 regions from genomic DNA. Genomic DNA extracted from each cell subset was distributed evenly over all wells of several immunoSEQ 96-well plates, and each plate served as one replicate. For sorted subsets, each replicate PCR was loaded with roughly 200 ng genomic DNA, equivalent to 25,000 to 35,000 T cell genomes. The purified libraries were quantified using a Qubit 3.0 fluorometer, sized with a Bioanalyzer 2100, and then quantified again using the KAPA Library Quantification kit. A separate single-read 150-cycle Illumina NextSeq 550 flow cell was used to sequence each immunoSEQ 96-well plate. Processing in the source paper ran as follows. Because only junctional sequences without quality scores were contained in the immunoSEQ output, filtering matching that applied to full-length reads could not be performed. Sequences were annotated with PyIR, a Python wrapper for IgBLAST v1.9, and V/J genes and CDR3 were assigned using IMGT germline references. Reads with weak V/J assignments (E-value above 1e-6), missing CDR3, stop codons, out-of-frame junctions, or ambiguous translated residues were removed. V3J clonotypes were defined as sequences sharing the same inferred V gene, J gene, and CDR3 amino acid sequence. The percentage overlap between two repertoires was calculated by dividing the number of shared unique clonotypes by the size of the smaller repertoire. RTK rarefaction, the Chao1 estimator, and Recon v2.1 estimates of unobserved clonotypes were used to assess repertoire richness. Generation probabilities were computed with OLGA for all TCRbeta clonotypes obtained by the gDNA method from several donors. The immuneACCESS repertoire file appears here via TCRdb, limited to in-frame rearrangements. These files lack a portion of the clones; in checked studies, under half of the deficit traces to unresolved V genes, and the cause of the others is not known. For V, J and clone size, that table is used; D and trimming come from the DNA. This sample gives under 1,900,000 clones in total; roughly 98.5% of them show up just once. Around 0.33% of the sample is taken by the ten largest.

With respect to this clone: It has no known antigen specificity. No qualities accompany the bases; no much larger clone lies one base away.

The donors were healthy, HIV-negative adults with no recently reported acute infections or vaccinations. Only Caucasian adults living in Nashville, Tennessee, USA were represented among the donors. Magnetic negative selection was used to enrich CD4+ T cells, after which naive cells were positively selected on CD45RA and the negative fraction became the memory subset. Blood was obtained by leukapheresis, after which PBMCs were separated by Ficoll-Histopaque density gradient centrifugation and cryopreserved in liquid nitrogen vapor phase. Analytical flow cytometry was used to check the purity and quantity of each magnetically sorted T cell population. From each sorted fraction, genomic DNA was isolated and quantified by UV absorbance on a Nanodrop 2000c. V loses 1 base, J loses 6 bases, and the germline ends lie 9 bases apart. CDR1 and CDR2 are drawn from the germline V gene (reference sequence): GTSNPN, SVGIG. The CDR3 sequence holds 12 residues, the cysteine and phenylalanine included. Of all the DNA, just the CDR3 is kept, 36 bases in frame from base 1.

The chain couples TRBV30 to TRBJ1-2; a tentative D match to TRBD1 spans 5 bases. This TCR was recovered from a man aged 25-40 years in good health. The sequenced material came from naive CD4+ T cells sorted from blood. The cell subset or site label on this specimen signifies: CD45RA+ positively selected. The CDR3 has the sequence CAWSESGDGYTF. Here is the DNA: TGTGCCTGGAGTGAATCGGGGGATGGCTACACCTTC.